Below are 10 T cell receptor beta chains sequenced from a single sample in a study of tumor-infiltrating lymphocytes in localized non-small cell lung cancer. Some clones are missing from TCRdb's copy, which holds only in-frame ones; the method was immunoSEQ multiplex PCR. The sample holds 20,000 to 25,000 clones, about three fifths seen once. Source material: lung tumor tissue. Source of these receptors: a human donor with non-small cell lung cancer.

In nucleotides, the CDR3 is TGCGCCAGCAGCTTGTTAGGACAGGGGGGGAATGAGCAGTTCTTC. Protein: CASSLLGQGGNEQFF. The rearrangement uses TRBV5-1 and TRBJ2-1; the match to TRBD1 covers 10 bases. This CDR3 region has 15 residues. J gave up 7 bases and V 1 base, and 5 bases lay outside the gene matches. The germline CDR1 and CDR2 sequences are SGHRS and YFSETQ.

This rearrangement joins TRBV5-1 to TRBJ2-5; D call uncertain. V dropped 0 bases and J dropped 5 bases, with 5 bases sitting between them. CDR1 is SGHRS and CDR2 is YFSETQ in the germline V gene. The CDR3 length is 12 residues. CDR3 sequence (DNA): TGCGCCAGCAGCTTGGCCGTGGAGACCCAGTACTTC. Its protein is CASSLAVETQYF.

The rearrangement joins TRBV5-6 to TRBJ2-7; tentative D call: TRBD2 (6 bases). Germline CDR1 SGHDT, CDR2 YYEEEE. There are 14 residues in the CDR3. V lost 1 base to trimming and J lost 6 bases, with 14 bases between them. CDR3 coding DNA: TGTGCCAGCAGCTTGCGGGGGAGATCGGGCGAGCAGTACTTC. It specifies CASSLRGRSGEQYF.

Comments on this clone: The sample has other DNA sequences that encode this CDR3 too. CDR3 residues: CASSLGPPSDSYEQYF. Here the CDR3 DNA reads TGCGCCAGCAGCTTGGGCCCCCCATCAGACTCCTACGAGCAGTACTTC. J is TRBJ2-7 and V is TRBV5-1; D gene uncertain. Germline-derived CDR1 and CDR2 are SGHRS and YFSETQ. The CDR3 has 16 amino acids. V lost 0 bases to trimming and J lost 0 bases, with 13 bases between them. Full variable domain (outside the CDR3, taken from reference TRBV5-1 and TRBJ2-7): KAGVTQTPRYLIKTRGQQVTLSCSPISGHRSVSWYQQTPGQGLQFLFEYFSETQRNKGNFPGRFSGRQFSNSRSEMNVSTLELGDSALYLCASSLGPPSDSYEQYFGPGTRLTVT.

The rearrangement joins TRBV4-1 to TRBJ2-3, with D tentatively TRBD2 (6 bases). Trimming took 4 bases from V and 3 from J, leaving 14 bases between them. Germline V gene lookup returns CDR1 MGHRA and CDR2 YSYEKL. The CDR3 contains 15 residues. In DNA form, the CDR3 reads TGCGCCAGCAGCCGGGAGGACGGGATTACAGATACGCAGTATTTT. Its protein product is CASSREDGITDTQYF.

Comment on this clone: At one end the junction does not follow the germline gene, possibly because of a read error. Other nucleotide sequences from this sample produce the same CDR3. The chain carries TRBV6-1 and TRBJ2-7; a possible D gene is TRBD1 (5 bases). CDR1 MNHNS and CDR2 SASEGT come from the germline V gene. The CDR3 is made up of 15 amino acids. CDR3 DNA sequence: TGTGCCAGCGCACCCGCCGCAGGGCTCTTTTACGAGCAATACTTC. Its translation is CASAPAAGLFYEQYF.

This chain links TRBV6-6 with TRBJ2-7, with D unresolved. CDR1 and CDR2 from the germline V gene are MNHNY and SVGAGI (reference sequence). Trimming shortened V by 6 bases and J by 1 base, and 13 bases separated the two germline ends. The length of the CDR3 is 14 residues. CDR3 region: CASSPSLASYEQYF. The DNA for the CDR3 is TGTGCCAGCAGCCCCAGTCTCGCATCCTACGAGCAGTACTTC.

With regard to this clone: The sample holds other DNA sequences that translate to the same CDR3. This chain joins TRBV5-1 and TRBJ2-3; D is unclear. The CDR3 is 15 amino acids. Germline values: CDR1 SGHRS, CDR2 YFSETQ. Trimming removed 0 bases at V and 1 base at J, with 9 bases between. The CDR3 DNA sequence: TGCGCCAGCAGCTTGGGAGTTAGGGGCACAGATACGCAGTATTTT. Translated, it gives CASSLGVRGTDTQYF.

The chain has TRBV5-1 and TRBJ1-4, with a tentative D call TRBD1 (6 bases). The V and J ends lost 4 bases and 8 bases respectively, with 18 bases between them. This CDR3 spans 15 amino acids. Germline assignment: CDR1 SGHRS and CDR2 YFSETQ. The CDR3 spells CASSARPGVDEKLFF. CDR3 nucleotide sequence: TGCGCCAGCAGCGCAAGACCAGGGGTGGACGAAAAACTGTTTTTT. Full variable domain (rest looked up from reference TRBV5-1 and TRBJ1-4): KAGVTQTPRYLIKTRGQQVTLSCSPISGHRSVSWYQQTPGQGLQFLFEYFSETQRNKGNFPGRFSGRQFSNSRSEMNVSTLELGDSALYLCASSARPGVDEKLFFGSGTQLSVL.

The rearrangement links TRBV4-1 to TRBJ1-6; D unresolved. The V gene's germline CDR1 is MGHRA and CDR2 YSYEKL. Trimming pared 4 bases from V and 8 bases from J, leaving 12 bases between. The CDR3 has 14 amino acids. The DNA for the CDR3 is TGCGCCAGCAGCCTAGGTCCATTTGATTCACCCCTCCACTTT. Translating it yields CASSLGPFDSPLHF.